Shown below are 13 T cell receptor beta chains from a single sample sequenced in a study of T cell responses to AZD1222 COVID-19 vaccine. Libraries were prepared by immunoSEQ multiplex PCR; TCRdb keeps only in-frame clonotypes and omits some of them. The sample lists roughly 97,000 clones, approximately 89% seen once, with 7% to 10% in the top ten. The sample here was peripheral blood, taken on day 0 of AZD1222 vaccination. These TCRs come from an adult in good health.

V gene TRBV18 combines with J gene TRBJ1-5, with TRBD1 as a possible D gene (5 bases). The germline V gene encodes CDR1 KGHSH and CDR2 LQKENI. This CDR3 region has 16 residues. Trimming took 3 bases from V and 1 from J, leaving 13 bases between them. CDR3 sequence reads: CASSPVVGGSNQPQHF. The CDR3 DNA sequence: TGTGCCAGCTCACCGGTAGTGGGGGGGAGCAATCAGCCCCAGCATTTT. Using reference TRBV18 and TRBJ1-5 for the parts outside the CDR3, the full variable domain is NAGVMQNPRHLVRRRGQEARLRCSPMKGHSHVYWYRQLPEEGLKFMVYLQKENIIDESGMPKERFSAEFPKEGPSILRIQQVVRGDSAAYFCASSPVVGGSNQPQHFGDGTRLSIL.

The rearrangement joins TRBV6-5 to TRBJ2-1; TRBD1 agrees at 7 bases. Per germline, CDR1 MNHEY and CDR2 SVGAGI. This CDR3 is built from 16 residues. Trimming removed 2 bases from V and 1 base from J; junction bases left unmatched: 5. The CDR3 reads CASSYEGARSYNEQFF. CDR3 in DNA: TGTGCCAGCAGTTACGAGGGGGCCCGATCCTACAATGAGCAGTTCTTC.

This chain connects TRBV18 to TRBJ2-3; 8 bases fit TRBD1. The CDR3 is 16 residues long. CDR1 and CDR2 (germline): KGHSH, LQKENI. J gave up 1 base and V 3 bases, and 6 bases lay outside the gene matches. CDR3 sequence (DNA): TGTGCCAGCTCACCGACAGGGGTCCGCGGCACAGATACGCAGTATTTT. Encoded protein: CASSPTGVRGTDTQYF.

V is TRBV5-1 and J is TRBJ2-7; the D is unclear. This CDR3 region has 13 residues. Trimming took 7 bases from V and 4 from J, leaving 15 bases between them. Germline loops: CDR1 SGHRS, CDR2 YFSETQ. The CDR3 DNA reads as TGCGCCAGCGCCCTGAGGCTCTCATACGAGCAGTACTTC. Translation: CASALRLSYEQYF.

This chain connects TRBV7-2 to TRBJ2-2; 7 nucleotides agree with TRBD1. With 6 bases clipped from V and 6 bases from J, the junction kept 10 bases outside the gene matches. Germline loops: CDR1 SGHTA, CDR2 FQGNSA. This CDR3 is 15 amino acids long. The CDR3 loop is CASRSQGVGAGELFF. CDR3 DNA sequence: TGTGCCAGCAGATCTCAGGGGGTAGGAGCCGGGGAGCTGTTTTTT.

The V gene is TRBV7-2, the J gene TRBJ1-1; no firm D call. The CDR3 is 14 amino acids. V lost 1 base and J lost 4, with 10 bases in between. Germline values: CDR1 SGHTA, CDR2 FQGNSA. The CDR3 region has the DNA TGTGCCAGCAGCTTAGTAGGGCAGATCACTGAAGCTTTCTTT. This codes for CASSLVGQITEAFF.

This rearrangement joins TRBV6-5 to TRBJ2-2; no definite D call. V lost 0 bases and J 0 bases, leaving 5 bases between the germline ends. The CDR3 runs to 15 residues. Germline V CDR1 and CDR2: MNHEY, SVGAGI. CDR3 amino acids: CASSYSTTNTGELFF. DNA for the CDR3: TGTGCCAGCAGTTACTCGACCACGAACACCGGGGAGCTGTTTTTT.

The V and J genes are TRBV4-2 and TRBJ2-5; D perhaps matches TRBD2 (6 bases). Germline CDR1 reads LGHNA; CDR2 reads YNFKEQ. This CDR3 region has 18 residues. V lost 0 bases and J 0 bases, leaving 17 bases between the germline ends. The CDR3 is CASSQEPAGSKYQETQYF. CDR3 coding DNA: TGTGCCAGCAGCCAAGAGCCGGCGGGGAGCAAATACCAAGAGACCCAGTACTTC.

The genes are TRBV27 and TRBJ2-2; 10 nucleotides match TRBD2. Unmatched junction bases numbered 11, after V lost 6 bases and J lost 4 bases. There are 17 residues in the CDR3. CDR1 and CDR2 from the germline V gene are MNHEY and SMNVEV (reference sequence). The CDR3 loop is CASSEVLLAGATGELFF. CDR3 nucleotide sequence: TGTGCCAGCAGCGAAGTCCTGCTAGCGGGAGCCACCGGGGAGCTGTTTTTT.

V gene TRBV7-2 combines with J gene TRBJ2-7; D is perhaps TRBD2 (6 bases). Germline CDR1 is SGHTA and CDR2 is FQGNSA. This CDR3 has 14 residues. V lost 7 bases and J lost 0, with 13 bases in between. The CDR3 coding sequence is TGTGCCAGCACCGGGCGGGGAAACTCCTACGAGCAGTACTTC. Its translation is CASTGRGNSYEQYF.

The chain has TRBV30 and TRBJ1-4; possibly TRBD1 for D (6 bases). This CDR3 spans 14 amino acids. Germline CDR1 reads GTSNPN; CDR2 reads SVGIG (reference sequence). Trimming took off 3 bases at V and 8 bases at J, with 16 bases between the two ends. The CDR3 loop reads CAWRSGDAGEKLFF. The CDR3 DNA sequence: TGTGCCTGGAGATCAGGGGACGCAGGGGAAAAACTGTTTTTT.

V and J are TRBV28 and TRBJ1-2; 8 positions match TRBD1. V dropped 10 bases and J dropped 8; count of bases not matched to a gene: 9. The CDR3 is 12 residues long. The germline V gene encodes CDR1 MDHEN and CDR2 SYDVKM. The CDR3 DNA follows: TGTGCCAACCAAAGACAGGGGAGCGGCTACACCTTC. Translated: CANQRQGSGYTF.

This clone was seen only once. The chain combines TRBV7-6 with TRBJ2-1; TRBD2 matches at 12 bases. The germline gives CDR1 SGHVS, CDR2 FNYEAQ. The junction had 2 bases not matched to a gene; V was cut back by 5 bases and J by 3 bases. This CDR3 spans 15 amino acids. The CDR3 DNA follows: TGTGCCAGCAGCGCGGGACTAGCGGGCTACAATGAGCAGTTCTTC. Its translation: CASSAGLAGYNEQFF.